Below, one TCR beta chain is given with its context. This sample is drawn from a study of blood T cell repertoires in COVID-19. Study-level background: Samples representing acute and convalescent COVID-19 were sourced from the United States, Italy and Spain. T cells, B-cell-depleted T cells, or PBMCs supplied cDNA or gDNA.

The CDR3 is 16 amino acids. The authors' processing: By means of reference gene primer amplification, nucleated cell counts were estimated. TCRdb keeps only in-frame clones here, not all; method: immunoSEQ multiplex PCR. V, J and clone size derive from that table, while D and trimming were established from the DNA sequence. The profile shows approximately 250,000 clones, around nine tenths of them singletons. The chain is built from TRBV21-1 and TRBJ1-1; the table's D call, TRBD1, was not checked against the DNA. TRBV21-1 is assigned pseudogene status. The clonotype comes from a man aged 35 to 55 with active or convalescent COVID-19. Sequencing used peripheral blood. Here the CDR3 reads CASSKVLGRGRTEAFF. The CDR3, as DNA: TGTGCCAGCAGCAAAGTATTAGGCAGGGGGCGGACTGAAGCTTTCTTT.